Below are 32 T cell receptor beta chains sequenced from a single sample in a study of blood T cells in healthy people across ages. Next came a second PCR, run for about 6 to 12 cycles, which used a sample-barcoded 5' primer along with a J-beta primer mix. TCRdb independently ran MiXCR on the 5' RACE reads; one entry per CDR3 protein. The repertoire holds 730,000 or so distinct CDR3 sequences, with roughly 41% as singletons. The sequenced sample was blood. The origin of the receptors is a woman aged 60-70 years in good health.

The chain carries TRBV7-9 and TRBJ2-7; 9 bases line up with TRBD1. V lost 6 bases and J lost 5; bases outside the gene matches: 11. CDR1 is SEHNR, CDR2 FQNEAQ, per germline (reference sequence). The CDR3 extends over 15 amino acids. CDR3 protein: CASSTKGTGMNEQYF. The DNA of the CDR3 is TGTGCCAGCAGTACCAAGGGGACAGGGATGAACGAGCAGTACTTC.

The chain links TRBV7-3 to TRBJ2-1, with D possibly matching TRBD2 (5 bases). Trimming shortened V by 8 bases and J by 9 bases, and 20 bases separated the two germline ends. The germline gives CDR1 SGHTA, CDR2 FQGTGA. The CDR3 covers 14 residues. The CDR3 loop reads CASSNAGLPSEQFF. CDR3 coding DNA: TGTGCCAGCTCCAACGCGGGCCTCCCCAGTGAGCAGTTCTTC.

The CDR3 reads CASSLKGQGNKQYF. The CDR3 DNA reads TGTGCCAGCAGTTTAAAGGGACAGGGGAATAAGCAGTACTTC. The chain is built from TRBV27 and TRBJ2-4; the match to TRBD1 covers 10 bases. With V trimmed by 2 bases and J by 13 bases, 8 bases remained unmatched. The CDR3 sequence is 14 residues long. Looked up from germline, CDR1 is MNHEY and CDR2 is SMNVEV (reference sequence).

This clonotype was counted a few times. The chain uses TRBV29-1 and TRBJ1-1; possible D gene TRBD1, 6 bases. From germline, CDR1 is SQVTM and CDR2 ANQGSEA. The CDR3 is made up of 12 amino acids. V gave up 4 bases and J gave up 11 bases, with 17 bases separating them. CDR3 bases: TGCAGCGTTGGGACAGCAGAAACCCCCGCTTTCTTT. It encodes CSVGTAETPAFF.

This rearrangement joins TRBV28 to TRBJ1-4; D not certain. The ends were cut back, 6 bases at V and 10 bases at J, with 9 bases in the middle. Germline assignment: CDR1 MDHEN and CDR2 SYDVKM. The CDR3 is 11 amino acids. This CDR3 is CASSTEGKLFF. CDR3 nucleotides: TGTGCCAGCAGCACGGAGGGAAAACTGTTTTTT.

V usage is TRBV12-5 and J usage is TRBJ2-4, with D possibly being TRBD1 (5 bases). The closer fit of TRBJ2-7 to the DNA end suggests the J call may be wrong. Germline lookup yields CDR1 LGHNT and CDR2 FRNRAP. The CDR3 is 15 residues long. DNA of the CDR3: TGTGCTAGTGGTTGGGGCGGATTACAGGTTCGCGAGCAGTACTTC. This sequence encodes CASGWGGLQVREQYF.

This clonotype occurred a few times. The chain has TRBV12-3 or TRBV12-4 and TRBJ2-1, with 10 bases fitting TRBD2. With V trimmed by 6 bases and J by 7 bases, 9 bases remained unmatched. CDR3 length: 15 amino acids. The CDR3 DNA is TGTGCCAGCAGCCTCAGCGGGGGGGCACGGAATGAGCAGTTCTTC. The encoded protein is CASSLSGGARNEQFF.

V usage is TRBV4-2 and J usage is TRBJ2-7; tentatively, D is TRBD2 (5 bases). Trimming removed 0 bases from V and 7 bases from J, with 10 bases in between. CDR1 and CDR2 (germline): LGHNA, YNFKEQ. CDR3 length: 13 residues. CDR3 amino acids: CASSQEFRGEQYF. The CDR3 coding sequence is TGTGCCAGCAGCCAAGAGTTTCGGGGAGAGCAGTACTTC.

Regarding this clonotype: This may be a read error: a much more frequent sequence differs by one nucleotide. The chain uses TRBV20-1 and TRBJ2-7; D gene ambiguous. Germline values: CDR1 DFQATT, CDR2 SNEGSKA (reference sequence). The CDR3 extends over 13 amino acids. CDR3: CSARDVNLYKQYF. In nucleotides, the CDR3 is TGCAGTGCTAGAGATGTCAACCTCTACAAGCAGTACTTC.

Of note for this clonotype: The junction does not match germline at one end; this may be a read error. The gene calls are TRBV20-1 and TRBJ2-7, with D possibly being TRBD1 or TRBD2 (5 bases each). Germline lookup yields CDR1 DFQATT and CDR2 SNEGSKA (reference sequence). CDR3 length: 13 residues. The chain's CDR3 is CSATTGASYGQYF. CDR3 DNA sequence: TGCAGTGCTACGACCGGGGCCTCCTACGGGCAGTACTTC.

The sample holds many counts of this clonotype. The chain uses TRBV29-1 and TRBJ2-3; D gene uncertain. CDR3 length equals 15 residues. The germline V gene has CDR1 SQVTM and CDR2 ANQGSEA. V lost 4 bases and J 2 bases, leaving 16 bases between the germline ends. The CDR3 DNA follows: TGCAGCGTTGCCCCGCGTGGCAGAGTCACAGATACGCAGTATTTT. It codes for CSVAPRGRVTDTQYF.

The chain has TRBV30 and TRBJ2-5; D gene unclear. V was trimmed by 3 bases and J by 4 bases, leaving 12 bases between them. The germline V gene has CDR1 GTSNPN and CDR2 SVGIG (reference sequence). The CDR3 spans 13 residues. This CDR3 is CAWSLGMRETQYF. CDR3 nucleotides: TGTGCCTGGAGCCTAGGAATGCGAGAGACCCAGTACTTC. Filled out from reference TRBV30 and TRBJ2-5, the complete variable domain reads SQTIHQWPATLVQPVGSPLSLECTVEGTSNPNLYWYRQAAGRGLQLLFYSVGIGQISSEVPQNLSASRPQDRQFILSSKKLLLSDSGFYLCAWSLGMRETQYFGPGTRLLVL.

The chain carries TRBV27 and TRBJ1-2; 10 nucleotides agree with TRBD1. CDR3 length: 16 amino acids. Germline CDR1 MNHEY, CDR2 SMNVEV (reference sequence). The junction had 10 bases not matched to a gene; V was cut back by 5 bases and J by 4 bases. The CDR3 region is CASSPQTGGRGYGYTF. In DNA form, the CDR3 reads TGTGCCAGCAGTCCCCAGACAGGGGGCAGGGGCTATGGCTACACCTTC.

The chain carries TRBV5-1 and TRBJ2-6, with 7 bases matching TRBD1. The CDR3 is 15 amino acids. After removal of 3 bases from V and 2 bases from J, the junction contained 2 bases not matched to a gene. Germline CDR1 and CDR2: SGHRS and YFSETQ. In DNA form, the CDR3 reads TGCGCCAGCAGCTGGGGGACAGCTGGGGCCAACGTCCTGACTTTC. As protein: CASSWGTAGANVLTF.

The rearrangement links TRBV6-5 to TRBJ1-4, with D uncertain. Germline V gives CDR1 MNHEY, CDR2 SVGAGI. The length of the CDR3 is 16 residues. The V and J ends lost 0 bases and 2 bases respectively, with 10 bases between them. The CDR3 nucleotides read TGTGCCAGCAGTTACTCGAAAGGGCCCACTAATGAAAAACTGTTTTTT. Its translation: CASSYSKGPTNEKLFF.

CDR3 residues: CASSEQGGSNQPQHF. DNA of the CDR3: TGTGCCAGCAGTGAACAGGGGGGAAGCAATCAGCCCCAGCATTTT. The rearrangement links TRBV2 to TRBJ1-5; 7 bases are a match to TRBD1. The CDR3 has 15 amino acids. CDR1 and CDR2 (germline): SNHLY, FYNNEI. Unmatched junction bases numbered 2, after V lost 2 bases and J lost 1 base.

Regarding this clonotype: This clone may be a read error of a much larger clone one base away. The chain joins TRBV20-1 to TRBJ1-1; 7 positions match TRBD1. The length of the CDR3 is 17 residues. CDR1 and CDR2 (germline): DFQATT, SNEGSKA (reference sequence). V gave up 2 bases and J gave up 0 bases; unmatched junction bases: 12. CDR3 DNA sequence: TGCAGTGCTAGAACCCTTGAGGGGGACAGTGTGAACACTGAAGCTTTCTTT. Residues: CSARTLEGDSVNTEAFF.

The chain has TRBV6-5 and TRBJ1-4; weak D call: TRBD1 (5 bases). V gave up 6 bases and J gave up 6 bases, with 14 bases separating them. Germline CDR1 reads MNHEY; CDR2 reads SVGAGI. CDR3 length equals 14 residues. The CDR3 loop is CASRPGRDYEKLFF. The CDR3 DNA sequence: TGTGCCAGCAGGCCCGGGCGGGACTATGAAAAACTGTTTTTT.

This clonotype was picked up a small number of times. The CDR3 spells CASRDSGIQWYF. CDR3 DNA: TGTGCCAGCAGGGACTCCGGGATACAATGGTACTTC. J is TRBJ2-5 and V is TRBV28; tentatively, D is TRBD2 (5 bases). The germline V and J ends were trimmed by 6 bases and 13 bases, with 18 bases remaining between them. The germline gives CDR1 MDHEN, CDR2 SYDVKM. The CDR3 is 12 residues long.

Many counts were recorded for this clonotype. The chain recombines TRBV29-1 with TRBJ1-1, with no clear D. CDR3 length: 12 amino acids. Germline V gene sequence: CDR1 SQVTM, CDR2 ANQGSEA. V was clipped by 7 bases and J by 3 bases, with 12 bases between them. Here the CDR3 reads CSATPLDTEAFF. The CDR3 DNA follows: TGCAGCGCCACCCCTCTGGACACTGAAGCTTTCTTT.

V usage is TRBV4-3 and J usage is TRBJ2-7; maybe TRBD1 (6 bases). Trimming pared 4 bases from V and 2 bases from J, leaving 15 bases between. The CDR3 is 15 amino acids. Germline V CDR1 and CDR2: LGHNA, YSLEER. In DNA form, the CDR3 reads TGCGCCAGCAGCCTCAGTTGGGGGCAAGCCTACGAGCAGTACTTC. This codes for CASSLSWGQAYEQYF.

The chain has TRBV5-1 and TRBJ2-3; 10 bases match TRBD2. This CDR3 comprises 15 residues. In germline, CDR1 is SGHRS, CDR2 YFSETQ. The ends lost 5 bases at V and 3 bases at J; junction bases unmatched: 6. The CDR3: CASSTGTSATDTQYF. CDR3 bases: TGCGCCAGCAGTACCGGGACTAGCGCTACAGATACGCAGTATTTT.

The V call is TRBV6-5, the J call TRBJ2-3; TRBD2 matches 10 bases. Unmatched junction bases numbered 9, after V lost 6 bases and J lost 6 bases. Per the germline V gene, CDR1 is MNHEY and CDR2 is SVGAGI. The CDR3 totals 15 residues. CDR3 coding DNA: TGTGCCAGCAGGCCGGGACTAGCGAGTTGGGATACGCAGTATTTT. Translating it yields CASRPGLASWDTQYF.

With respect to this clonotype: A read error may account for a junction end that differs from germline. This chain uses TRBV7-3 with TRBJ2-7; D remains ambiguous. Germline lookup yields CDR1 SGHTA and CDR2 FQGTGA. The CDR3 has 14 residues. The CDR3 sequence: CANPLYYSEDEKYF. For the CDR3, the DNA is TGTGCCAACCCCTTATATTACAGTGAAGACGAGAAGTACTTC.

The chain combines TRBV20-1 with TRBJ2-3, with D unresolved. Germline values: CDR1 DFQATT, CDR2 SNEGSKA (reference sequence). The CDR3 loop spans 14 amino acids. Trimming cost V 4 bases and J 7 bases, with 18 bases left between them. CDR3 DNA sequence: TGCAGTGCTACACGGCCCGAGGTCGGTAATACGCAGTATTTT. Protein: CSATRPEVGNTQYF.

V and J are TRBV10-3 and TRBJ2-3, with 9 bases identical to TRBD2. V lost 3 bases, J lost 4 bases, and 8 bases stayed unmatched. CDR1 and CDR2 from the germline V gene are ENHRY and SYGVKD. There are 16 residues in the CDR3. Here the CDR3 DNA reads TGTGCCATCAGTGATTTCGGGACTAGCCAGGCAGATACGCAGTATTTT. Encoded protein: CAISDFGTSQADTQYF.

This clonotype was seen a few times. The rearrangement joins TRBV7-2 to TRBJ2-5, with a tentative D call TRBD2 (5 bases). Germline CDR1 and CDR2: SGHTA and FQGNSA. Trimming left V 5 bases short and J 1 base short, with 14 bases between. The CDR3 totals 15 residues. The CDR3 DNA reads as TGTGCCAGCAGCCAGCGCCGAGCGGTCCAAGAGACCCAGTACTTC. This gives the protein CASSQRRAVQETQYF.

V usage is TRBV5-1 and J usage is TRBJ2-2; TRBD2 agrees at 7 bases. CDR1 and CDR2 (germline): SGHRS, YFSETQ. The trim removed 7 bases at V and 1 base at J, leaving 7 bases unmatched. CDR3 length equals 15 residues. The CDR3 DNA reads TGCGCCAGCCCCCGAGGGGAGGGGAACACCGGGGAGCTGTTTTTT. Translating it yields CASPRGEGNTGELFF.

This clonotype was seen more than once but under ten times. The chain employs TRBV7-9 and TRBJ2-1; D unclear. The CDR3 spans 12 residues. Between the trimmed V and J ends, which lost 7 bases and 4 bases, there was a span of 8 bases. In germline, CDR1 is SEHNR, CDR2 FQNEAQ (reference sequence). The CDR3 nucleotides read TGTGCCAGCAACAGTCAGTACAATGAGCAGTTCTTC. Protein: CASNSQYNEQFF.

The V and J genes are TRBV12-3 or TRBV12-4 and TRBJ2-5; TRBD1 matches 9 bases. The CDR3 runs 15 residues. V gave up 6 bases and J gave up 1 base; unmatched junction bases: 6. The CDR3 bases are TGTGCCAGCAGGCGGGACAGGGTCCCCCAAGAGACCCAGTACTTC. Its translation: CASRRDRVPQETQYF.

On this clonotype: The junction does not match germline at one end; this may be a read error. The chain has TRBV27 and TRBJ2-1; 7 bases agree with TRBD1. The V gene's germline CDR1 is MNHEY and CDR2 SMNVEV (reference sequence). CDR3 length equals 17 residues. CDR3 loop: CASSPPTGSSSYNAQFF. CDR3 DNA sequence: TGTGCCAGCAGTCCACCGACAGGGAGTAGCTCCTACAATGCGCAGTTCTTC.

The rearrangement links TRBV5-1 to TRBJ1-2; the D gene is possibly TRBD1 (5 bases). This CDR3 is built from 15 residues. Per the germline V gene, CDR1 is SGHRS and CDR2 is YFSETQ. Deletions cut 5 bases from V and 2 bases from J, with 16 bases between. CDR3: CASRLQSEGNYGYTF. The CDR3 DNA reads as TGCGCCAGCAGATTACAAAGTGAGGGGAACTATGGCTACACCTTC.